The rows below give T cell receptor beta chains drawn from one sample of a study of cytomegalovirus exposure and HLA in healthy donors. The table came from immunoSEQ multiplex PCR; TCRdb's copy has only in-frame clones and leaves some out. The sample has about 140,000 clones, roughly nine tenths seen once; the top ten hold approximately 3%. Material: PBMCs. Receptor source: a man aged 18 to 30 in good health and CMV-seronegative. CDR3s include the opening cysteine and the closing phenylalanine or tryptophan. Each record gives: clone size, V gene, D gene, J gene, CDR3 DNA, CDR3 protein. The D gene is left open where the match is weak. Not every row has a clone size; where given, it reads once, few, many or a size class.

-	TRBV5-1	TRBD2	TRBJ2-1	TGCGCCAGCAGCTTGTCGGGCGGGGGGGCGACCAATGAGCAGTTCTTC	CASSLSGGGATNEQFF
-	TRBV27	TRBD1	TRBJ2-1	TGTGCCAGCAGTGACTACCGGGACAGGGCCTACAATGAGCAGTTCTTC	CASSDYRDRAYNEQFF
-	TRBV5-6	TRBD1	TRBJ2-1	TGTGCCAGCTTGGGACAGTACAATGAGCAGTTCTTC	CASLGQYNEQFF
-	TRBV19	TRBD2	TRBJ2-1	TGTGCCAGTAGTATATGGCCGGGACTAGCGGGAGGGGGCAATGAGCAGTTCTTC	CASSIWPGLAGGGNEQFF
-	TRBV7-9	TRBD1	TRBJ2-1	TGTGCCAGCAGCTTAAACAGGGGGCGTGAAAATGAGCAGTTCTTC	CASSLNRGRENEQFF
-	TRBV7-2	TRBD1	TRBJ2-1	TGTGCCAGCAGCTTTTCCCCCCGGGACAGGGGGCCTGAGCAGTTCTTC	CASSFSPRDRGPEQFF
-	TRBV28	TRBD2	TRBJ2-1	TGTGCCAGCAGTCTAGGGGGACTAGCGGACCCAAGGAATGAGCAGTTCTTC	CASSLGGLADPRNEQFF
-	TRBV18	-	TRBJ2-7	TGTGCCAGCTCACTTTACTCCTACGAGCAGTACTTC	CASSLYSYEQYF
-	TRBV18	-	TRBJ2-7	TGTGCCAGCTCACCACCCGCTGCAGGCTCCTACGAGCAGTACTTC	CASSPPAAGSYEQYF
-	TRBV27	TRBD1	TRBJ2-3	TGTGCCAGCAGTTCTTTCGGACAGGGGGGACTGGATACGCAGTATTTT	CASSSFGQGGLDTQYF
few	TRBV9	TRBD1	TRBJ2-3	TGTGCCAGCAGCTCCCGACAGGGGGATGACACAGATACGCAGTATTTT	CASSSRQGDDTDTQYF
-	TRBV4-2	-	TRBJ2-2	TGTGCCAGCAGCCAAGACAAGGGGCGGGAGCTGTTTTTT	CASSQDKGRELFF
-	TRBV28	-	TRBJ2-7	TGTGCCAGCAGTCCTCGGACAGTTCCCTACGAGCAGTACTTC	CASSPRTVPYEQYF
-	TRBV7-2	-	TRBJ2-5	TGTGCCAGCAGCTTAGCACAGCGGGCCCCCGTCGAGACCCAGTACTTC	CASSLAQRAPVETQYF
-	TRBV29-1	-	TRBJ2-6	TGCAGCGTTCTCGGCTCTGGGGCCAACGTCCTGACTTTC	CSVLGSGANVLTF
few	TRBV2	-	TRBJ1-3	TGTGCCAGCAAAGCACAGGGCCCTGGAAACACCATATATTTT	CASKAQGPGNTIYF
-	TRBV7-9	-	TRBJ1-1	TGTGCCAGCAGCTGGACACCCCGGGTGAGCACTGAAGCTTTCTTT	CASSWTPRVSTEAFF
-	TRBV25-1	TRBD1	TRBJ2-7	TGTGCCAGCAGTGGAGGGACAGCTACCACCTACGAGCAGTACTTC	CASSGGTATTYEQYF
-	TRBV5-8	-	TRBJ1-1	TGTGCCAGCAGACCCAGGGCGAGGACTGAAGCTTTCTTT	CASRPRARTEAFF
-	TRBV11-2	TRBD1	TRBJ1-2	TGTGCCAGCAGCTTAGATCAGGACAGGGGGCGAGGCTACACCTTC	CASSLDQDRGRGYTF
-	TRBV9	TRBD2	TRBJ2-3	TGTGCCAGCAGCGTAGCTACGGCTAGCGGGGGGACAAGCACAGATACGCAGTATTTT	CASSVATASGGTSTDTQYF
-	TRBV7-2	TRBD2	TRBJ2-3	TGTGCCAGCAGCTGGGGACTAGTCTCAGATACGCAGTATTTT	CASSWGLVSDTQYF
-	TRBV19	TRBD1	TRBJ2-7	TGTGCCAGTAGTATAGTGGGACAGACCTCTCTCGAGCAGTACTTC	CASSIVGQTSLEQYF
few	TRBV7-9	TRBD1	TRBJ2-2	TGTGCCAGCAGCCGCGGACAGGGGGCTTACACCGGGGAGCTGTTTTTT	CASSRGQGAYTGELFF